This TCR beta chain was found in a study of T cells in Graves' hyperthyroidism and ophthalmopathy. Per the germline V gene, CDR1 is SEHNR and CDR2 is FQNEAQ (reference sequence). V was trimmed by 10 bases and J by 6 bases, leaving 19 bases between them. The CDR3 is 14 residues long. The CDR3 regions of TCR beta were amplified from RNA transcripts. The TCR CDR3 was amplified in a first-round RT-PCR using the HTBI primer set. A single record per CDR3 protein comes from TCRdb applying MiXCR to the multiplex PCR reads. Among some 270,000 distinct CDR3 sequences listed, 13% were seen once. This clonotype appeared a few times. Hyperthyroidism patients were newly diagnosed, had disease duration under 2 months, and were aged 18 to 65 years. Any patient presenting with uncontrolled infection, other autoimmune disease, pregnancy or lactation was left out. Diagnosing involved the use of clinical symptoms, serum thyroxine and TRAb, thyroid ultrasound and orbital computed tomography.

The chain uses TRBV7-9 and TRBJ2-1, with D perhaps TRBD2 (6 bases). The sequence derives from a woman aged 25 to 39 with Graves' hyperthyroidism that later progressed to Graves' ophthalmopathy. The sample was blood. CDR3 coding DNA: TGTGCCACCCGGGCGGGCAGGGAGGTCAATGAGCAGTTCTTC. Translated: CATRAGREVNEQFF.